The present T cell receptor beta chain was sequenced within a study of T-cell reconstitution after alpha-beta-depleted transplantation in children. Regarding the study as a whole: T-cell counts and diversity at one year following transplant were attributed mainly to newly produced T cells.

A note on this clonotype: Its antigen is currently unknown.

A library of TCRbeta sequences, prepared with unique molecular identifiers, was generated. TCRdb re-called the PCR reads with MiXCR, one entry per CDR3 protein. The top ten hold about 4.8% of the sample, which has under 250,000 distinct CDR3 sequences, 20% to 30% seen once. This receptor was identified in a female patient between 2 and 10 years old who had a stem cell transplant for congenital amegakaryocytic thrombocytopenia, so the T cells may come from the graft donor. Sequencing used PBMCs, mostly from graft donor cells, obtained 360 days after TCRalphabeta/CD19-depleted stem cell transplant.

The CDR3 nucleotides are TGTGCCAGCAGCCAAGTAGGTGTGAAAGAGACCCAGTACTTC. Its protein product is CASSQVGVKETQYF. This chain uses TRBV4-2 with TRBJ2-5; D call uncertain. Trimming took off 1 base at V and 3 bases at J, with 9 bases between the two ends. CDR1 and CDR2 from the germline V gene are LGHNA and YNFKEQ. This CDR3 has 14 amino acids.